The clone carrying this T cell receptor (beta chain) was observed many times. Its antigen is still unknown. TCRdb re-analyzed the PCR reads through MiXCR. The sample lists around 30,000 clones, roughly 15% occurring once. The source of the sample is a study of metastatic and nonmetastatic thyroid tumors. The study, taken as a whole, reports: Across blood and tumor, TCR beta diversity in malignant thyroid tumors was reportedly significantly higher than in benign nodules.

The germline CDR1 and CDR2 sequences are KGHDR and SFDVKD. V was trimmed by 0 bases and J by 10 bases, leaving 9 bases between them. The CDR3 runs to 13 residues. No treatment had been given to any patient before thyroid surgery. Source material: blood. The V call is TRBV24-1, the J call TRBJ2-1, with D possibly being TRBD1 (5 bases). This clonotype was sampled from a female donor with papillary thyroid cancer or a benign thyroid nodule (not recorded which). Some clones in this sample may be carry-over from other donors' samples. The CDR3 DNA follows: TGTGCCACCAGTGATTTGGCCCGGACAGAGCAGTTCTTC. This sequence encodes CATSDLARTEQFF.